These T cell receptor beta chains were read from a single sample in a study of T cell changes during pregnancy in multiple sclerosis. Assay used: immunoSEQ multiplex PCR; TCRdb lists only in-frame clones, some missing. The sample contains around 50,000 clones, around 92% of which appear only once. This specimen consisted of CD4+ T cells from peripheral blood mononuclear cells, obtained after pregnancy. The receptors originated from a female donor with multiple sclerosis, enrolled in a pregnancy study. Each CDR3 is given with its conserved first and last residue. D genes are given only for firm matches. Clone sizes are given selectively: once, few, many, or a class where the clone is expanded.

v_gene: TRBV13; abundance: -; d_gene: -; j_gene: TRBJ2-3; CDR3aa: CASSLGQITDTQYF; CDR3nt: TGTGCCAGCAGCTTAGGACAGATCACAGATACGCAGTATTTT
v_gene: TRBV4-2; abundance: -; d_gene: -; j_gene: TRBJ1-2; CDR3aa: CASSQGERSYGYTF; CDR3nt: TGTGCCAGCAGCCAAGGGGAGAGAAGCTATGGCTACACCTTC
v_gene: TRBV19; abundance: once; d_gene: -; j_gene: TRBJ1-6; CDR3aa: CASSQSRGNSPLHF; CDR3nt: TGTGCCAGTAGTCAGTCCAGGGGCAATTCACCCCTCCACTTT
v_gene: TRBV7-7; abundance: -; d_gene: TRBD1; j_gene: TRBJ1-1; CDR3aa: CASSWDRDTEAFF; CDR3nt: TGTGCCAGCAGCTGGGACAGGGACACTGAAGCTTTCTTT
v_gene: TRBV7-2; abundance: -; d_gene: TRBD1; j_gene: TRBJ2-3; CDR3aa: CASSRQTGVDTQYF; CDR3nt: TGTGCCAGCAGCCGCCAAACAGGGGTAGATACGCAGTATTTT
v_gene: TRBV6-5; abundance: -; d_gene: -; j_gene: TRBJ1-1; CDR3aa: CASSYSIGARTEAFF; CDR3nt: TGTGCCAGCAGTTACTCGATAGGGGCTAGGACTGAAGCTTTCTTT
v_gene: TRBV5-1; abundance: -; d_gene: -; j_gene: TRBJ2-1; CDR3aa: CASSLGQGLPYNEQFF; CDR3nt: TGCGCCAGCAGCTTGGGGCAGGGGTTGCCCTACAATGAGCAGTTCTTC
v_gene: TRBV18; abundance: once; d_gene: -; j_gene: TRBJ1-4; CDR3aa: CASSLGQLATNEKLFF; CDR3nt: TGTGCCAGCTCGCTCGGACAGCTTGCAACTAATGAAAAACTGTTTTTT
v_gene: TRBV5-3; abundance: -; d_gene: -; j_gene: TRBJ1-1; CDR3aa: CARSQHGQNTEAFF; CDR3nt: TGTGCCAGAAGCCAACATGGACAGAACACTGAAGCTTTCTTT
v_gene: TRBV19; abundance: -; d_gene: TRBD2; j_gene: TRBJ2-2; CDR3aa: CASSAGGQWAGELFF; CDR3nt: TGTGCCAGTTCCGCGGGGGGGCAATGGGCCGGGGAGCTGTTTTTT
v_gene: TRBV19; abundance: -; d_gene: -; j_gene: TRBJ1-2; CDR3aa: CATSPGQARAYGYTF; CDR3nt: TGTGCCACCTCCCCGGGCCAAGCGCGGGCCTATGGCTACACCTTC
v_gene: TRBV7-3; abundance: -; d_gene: TRBD1; j_gene: TRBJ2-1; CDR3aa: CASSPWTGADNEQFF; CDR3nt: TGTGCCAGCAGCCCCTGGACAGGGGCGGACAATGAGCAGTTCTTC
v_gene: TRBV30; abundance: -; d_gene: TRBD1; j_gene: TRBJ2-2; CDR3aa: CAWTQGAPGELFF; CDR3nt: TGTGCCTGGACACAGGGGGCGCCCGGGGAGCTGTTTTTT
v_gene: TRBV18; abundance: once; d_gene: -; j_gene: TRBJ1-2; CDR3aa: CASSAGVNYGYTF; CDR3nt: TGTGCCAGCTCGGCAGGGGTCAACTATGGCTACACCTTC
v_gene: TRBV30; abundance: -; d_gene: -; j_gene: TRBJ1-2; CDR3aa: CAWSDRAGYTF; CDR3nt: TGTGCCTGGAGTGACAGGGCTGGCTACACCTTC
v_gene: TRBV19; abundance: -; d_gene: TRBD2; j_gene: TRBJ2-1; CDR3aa: CASSLRLAGEQFF; CDR3nt: TGTGCCAGTAGTTTGAGACTAGCAGGAGAGCAGTTCTTC
v_gene: TRBV12-5; abundance: -; d_gene: TRBD1; j_gene: TRBJ2-5; CDR3aa: CASGLVPKDRGLGETQYF; CDR3nt: TGTGCTAGTGGTTTGGTACCCAAGGACAGGGGGCTAGGAGAGACCCAGTACTTC
v_gene: TRBV27; abundance: -; d_gene: TRBD1; j_gene: TRBJ2-3; CDR3aa: CASLPLQGFPDTQYF; CDR3nt: TGTGCCAGCCTCCCCCTACAGGGGTTCCCAGATACGCAGTATTTT
v_gene: TRBV6-6; abundance: -; d_gene: TRBD2; j_gene: TRBJ2-1; CDR3aa: CASTAPGGGNEQFF; CDR3nt: TGTGCCAGCACCGCGCCCGGCGGGGGCAATGAGCAGTTCTTC
v_gene: TRBV15; abundance: -; d_gene: TRBD2; j_gene: TRBJ2-1; CDR3aa: CATSRDPRTSGVYNEQFF; CDR3nt: TGTGCCACCAGCAGAGATCCACGGACTAGCGGGGTCTACAATGAGCAGTTCTTC
v_gene: TRBV5-1; abundance: -; d_gene: -; j_gene: TRBJ2-1; CDR3aa: CASSLVSGANEQFF; CDR3nt: TGCGCCAGCAGCTTGGTCTCAGGCGCCAATGAGCAGTTCTTC
v_gene: TRBV9; abundance: -; d_gene: TRBD1; j_gene: TRBJ2-2; CDR3aa: CASSVAVRGRTGELFF; CDR3nt: TGTGCCAGCAGCGTAGCAGTCAGGGGGCGGACCGGGGAGCTGTTTTTT
v_gene: TRBV7-2; abundance: -; d_gene: -; j_gene: TRBJ2-7; CDR3aa: CASSLGGNSYEQYF; CDR3nt: TGTGCCAGCAGCTTAGGGGGCAATTCCTACGAGCAGTACTTC
v_gene: TRBV6-4; abundance: -; d_gene: -; j_gene: TRBJ2-2; CDR3aa: CASKAGSNTGELFF; CDR3nt: TGTGCCAGCAAGGCGGGGTCTAACACCGGGGAGCTGTTTTTT
v_gene: TRBV29-1; abundance: once; d_gene: -; j_gene: TRBJ2-7; CDR3aa: CSVQQRTYEQYF; CDR3nt: TGCAGCGTACAACAGCGGACCTACGAGCAGTACTTC
v_gene: TRBV6-7; abundance: -; d_gene: TRBD1; j_gene: TRBJ1-2; CDR3aa: CASKGQPLYGYTF; CDR3nt: TGTGCCAGCAAGGGACAGCCGCTCTATGGCTACACCTTC
v_gene: TRBV5-5; abundance: -; d_gene: TRBD1; j_gene: TRBJ2-7; CDR3aa: CASMLDRGLYEQYF; CDR3nt: TGTGCCAGCATGTTAGACAGGGGGCTATACGAGCAGTACTTC
v_gene: TRBV19; abundance: once; d_gene: -; j_gene: TRBJ1-2; CDR3aa: CASSQGRNYGYTF; CDR3nt: TGTGCCAGTTCACAGGGTCGGAACTATGGCTACACCTTC
v_gene: TRBV18; abundance: -; d_gene: -; j_gene: TRBJ2-7; CDR3aa: CASSASQGTHEQYF; CDR3nt: TGTGCCAGCTCAGCCTCACAGGGAACCCACGAGCAGTACTTC
v_gene: TRBV10-3; abundance: once; d_gene: TRBD1; j_gene: TRBJ2-7; CDR3aa: CAISAVGGQGGREQYF; CDR3nt: TGTGCCATCAGTGCCGTGGGGGGACAGGGCGGCCGCGAGCAGTACTTC
v_gene: TRBV5-8; abundance: -; d_gene: -; j_gene: TRBJ2-3; CDR3aa: CASSLGLNREADTQYF; CDR3nt: TGTGCCAGCAGCTTGGGGTTGAACAGGGAAGCAGATACGCAGTATTTT
v_gene: TRBV6-5; abundance: -; d_gene: -; j_gene: TRBJ1-5; CDR3aa: CASRGNSNQPQHF; CDR3nt: TGTGCCAGCCGGGGGAATAGCAATCAGCCCCAGCATTTT
v_gene: TRBV27; abundance: -; d_gene: -; j_gene: TRBJ1-6; CDR3aa: CASSWEDPRGSRNSPLHF; CDR3nt: TGTGCCAGCAGTTGGGAAGACCCTAGGGGGAGTCGGAATTCACCCCTCCACTTT
v_gene: TRBV10-3; abundance: -; d_gene: -; j_gene: TRBJ2-5; CDR3aa: CAISVSGGALIETQYF; CDR3nt: TGTGCCATCAGTGTCTCCGGCGGGGCCCTTATAGAGACCCAGTACTTC
v_gene: TRBV5-5; abundance: -; d_gene: -; j_gene: TRBJ1-3; CDR3aa: CASSSRALDSGNTIYF; CDR3nt: TGTGCCAGCAGCTCCAGGGCGCTCGACTCTGGAAACACCATATATTTT
v_gene: TRBV6-5; abundance: -; d_gene: -; j_gene: TRBJ2-1; CDR3aa: CASREADSYNEQFF; CDR3nt: TGTGCCAGCAGAGAGGCCGACTCCTACAATGAGCAGTTCTTC
v_gene: TRBV5-4; abundance: -; d_gene: TRBD1; j_gene: TRBJ1-4; CDR3aa: CASSLETGANEKLFF; CDR3nt: TGTGCCAGCAGCTTGGAGACAGGGGCAAATGAAAAACTGTTTTTT
v_gene: TRBV4-1; abundance: -; d_gene: -; j_gene: TRBJ2-7; CDR3aa: CASSRQRSYEQYF; CDR3nt: TGCGCCAGCAGCCGACAGAGAAGCTACGAGCAGTACTTC
v_gene: TRBV29-1; abundance: -; d_gene: TRBD1; j_gene: TRBJ1-2; CDR3aa: CSVGTGLNYGYTF; CDR3nt: TGCAGCGTCGGGACAGGCCTTAACTATGGCTACACCTTC
v_gene: TRBV18; abundance: -; d_gene: TRBD1; j_gene: TRBJ1-2; CDR3aa: CASSPNRDSRGYTF; CDR3nt: TGTGCCAGCTCACCGAACCGGGACAGTAGAGGCTACACCTTC
v_gene: TRBV30; abundance: -; d_gene: -; j_gene: TRBJ1-1; CDR3aa: CAREVFTGSEAFF; CDR3nt: TGTGCCCGAGAGGTCTTCACGGGGTCTGAAGCTTTCTTT
v_gene: TRBV9; abundance: -; d_gene: -; j_gene: TRBJ1-1; CDR3aa: CASSSQGNTEAFF; CDR3nt: TGTGCCAGCAGCTCTCAGGGGAACACTGAAGCTTTCTTT
v_gene: TRBV27; abundance: -; d_gene: -; j_gene: TRBJ1-5; CDR3aa: CASSLEVGVDQPQHF; CDR3nt: TGTGCCAGCTCCCTCGAGGTGGGTGTCGATCAGCCCCAGCATTTT
v_gene: TRBV7-3; abundance: -; d_gene: TRBD1; j_gene: TRBJ1-2; CDR3aa: CASSPGQGIGYTF; CDR3nt: TGTGCCAGCAGCCCAGGACAGGGGATTGGCTACACCTTC
v_gene: TRBV2; abundance: -; d_gene: TRBD1; j_gene: TRBJ1-2; CDR3aa: CASSEREGQATYYGYTF; CDR3nt: TGTGCCAGCAGTGAAAGGGAGGGACAGGCCACCTACTATGGCTACACCTTC
v_gene: TRBV28; abundance: -; d_gene: TRBD1; j_gene: TRBJ1-2; CDR3aa: CASIMAAQGGYGYTF; CDR3nt: TGTGCCAGCATCATGGCGGCCCAGGGGGGCTATGGCTACACCTTC
v_gene: TRBV30; abundance: -; d_gene: -; j_gene: TRBJ2-5; CDR3aa: CAWDRLGETQYF; CDR3nt: TGTGCCTGGGACAGGCTTGGAGAGACCCAGTACTTC
v_gene: TRBV7-2; abundance: -; d_gene: -; j_gene: TRBJ2-7; CDR3aa: CASSSQIKLDEQYF; CDR3nt: TGTGCCAGCAGCTCCCAGATTAAGTTGGACGAGCAGTACTTC
v_gene: TRBV30; abundance: -; d_gene: -; j_gene: TRBJ1-6; CDR3aa: CAWSAESPLHF; CDR3nt: TGTGCCTGGAGTGCCGAGTCACCCCTCCACTTT
v_gene: TRBV7-3; abundance: -; d_gene: TRBD1; j_gene: TRBJ1-1; CDR3aa: CASSSGQGNTEAFF; CDR3nt: TGTGCCAGCAGTTCGGGACAGGGAAACACTGAAGCTTTCTTT